Shown below are 19 T cell receptor beta chains from a single sample sequenced in a study of CD8 T cells in Susac syndrome. RNA totalling about 0.45 to 1 ug underwent reverse transcription with random hexamers. TCRdb reprocessed the immunoSEQ multiplex PCR reads with MiXCR, giving one entry per CDR3 protein. The table records 200,000 to 250,000 distinct CDR3 sequences, roughly nine tenths of them present only once. Sequencing input: CD8+ T cells from PBMCs. Every receptor here comes from a human donor with multiple sclerosis.

This chain uses TRBV9 with TRBJ2-5; TRBD1 or TRBD2 may be the D gene (5 bases each). Trimming cost V 3 bases and J 5 bases, with 8 bases left between them. The CDR3 sequence is 12 residues long. Looked up from germline, CDR1 is SGDLS and CDR2 is YYNGEE. Here the CDR3 reads CASSAEGETQYF. CDR3 bases: TGTGCCAGCAGCGCAGAGGGGGAGACCCAGTACTTC.

The chain employs TRBV5-5 and TRBJ2-3; D uncertain. The CDR3 loop spans 12 amino acids. From germline, CDR1 is SGHKS and CDR2 YYEKEE (reference sequence). Trimming removed 2 bases from V and 5 bases from J, with 6 bases in between. For the CDR3, the DNA is TGTGCCAGCAGCTTCACGGGAGATACGCAGTATTTT. This gives the protein CASSFTGDTQYF.

The chain carries TRBV6-2 or TRBV6-3 and TRBJ2-1; D assignment may be TRBD1 or TRBD2 (5 bases each). V lost 4 bases and J 2 bases, leaving 12 bases between the germline ends. Germline V gene data show CDR1 as MNHEY and CDR2 as SVGEGT. The CDR3 is made up of 15 amino acids. The CDR3 DNA reads TGTGCCAGCAGTTTGGGAAGGGGACCCTACAATGAGCAGTTCTTC. Translated, it gives CASSLGRGPYNEQFF.

The genes are TRBV20-1 and TRBJ2-1; 13 bases map to TRBD2. This CDR3 spans 20 amino acids. Germline V gene data show CDR1 as DFQATT and CDR2 as SNEGSKA (reference sequence). Germline trimming cut 0 bases from V and 2 bases from J; bases unmatched to any gene: 13. CDR3 region: CSARDPTTSGGRSAYNEQFF. DNA of the CDR3: TGCAGTGCTAGAGATCCTACGACTAGCGGGGGGCGCTCCGCCTACAATGAGCAGTTCTTC.

This clonotype has only one observation. This chain connects TRBV12-3 or TRBV12-4 to TRBJ1-2, with a possible D match to TRBD1 (5 bases). Trimming removed 4 bases from V and 4 bases from J, with 16 bases in between. This CDR3 has 15 residues. The CDR3 loop is CASSSAGTVSYGYTF. CDR3 bases: TGTGCCAGCAGTTCAGCCGGGACGGTTAGCTATGGCTACACCTTC.

J is TRBJ2-2 and V is TRBV7-6, with 7 bases aligning to TRBD1. The CDR3 is 15 amino acids. Per the germline V gene, CDR1 is SGHVS and CDR2 is FNYEAQ. With 2 bases clipped from V and 7 bases from J, the junction kept 7 bases outside the gene matches. The CDR3 region is CASSLKTGAVGELFF. In DNA form, the CDR3 reads TGTGCCAGCAGCTTAAAAACAGGGGCGGTCGGGGAGCTGTTTTTT.

V is TRBV7-9 and J is TRBJ1-1; 7 nucleotides match TRBD1. The CDR3 loop spans 18 amino acids. The V gene's germline CDR1 is SEHNR and CDR2 FQNEAQ (reference sequence). V was clipped by 7 bases and J by 1 base; unmatched bases: 18. The CDR3 loop reads CASTPRRSTGRENTEAFF. The CDR3 DNA reads TGTGCCAGCACCCCTCGTCGGTCGACAGGGCGGGAGAACACTGAAGCTTTCTTT.

The DNA for the CDR3 is TGTGCCACCAGCAGAGAGAGGGGGGACTCCTACGAGCAGTACTTC. Its protein is CATSRERGDSYEQYF. The genes are TRBV15 and TRBJ2-7; either TRBD1 or TRBD2 may supply D (6 bases each). Germline assignment: CDR1 LNHNV and CDR2 YYDKDF (reference sequence). With 0 bases removed from V and 0 bases from J, the gap between germline ends came to 9 bases. The CDR3 runs 15 residues.

The V call is TRBV19, the J call TRBJ2-5; TRBD2 is a possible D gene (6 bases). With 9 bases removed from V and 1 base from J, the gap between germline ends came to 9 bases. This CDR3 is built from 12 residues. CDR1 and CDR2 from the germline V gene are LNHDA and SQIVND (reference sequence). The CDR3 reads CASRDFQETQYF. For the CDR3, the DNA is TGTGCCAGCCGGGACTTCCAAGAGACCCAGTACTTC.

The chain employs TRBV13 and TRBJ2-3; possible D gene TRBD2, 5 bases. The V gene lost 3 bases and the J gene lost 2 bases, with 9 bases spanning the gap. This CDR3 is 14 amino acids long. CDR1 is PRHDT and CDR2 is FYEKMQ in the germline V gene (reference sequence). The CDR3 reads CASSFGAATDTQYF. The DNA for the CDR3 is TGTGCCAGCAGCTTCGGAGCGGCCACAGATACGCAGTATTTT.

V is TRBV9 and J is TRBJ1-1; possibly TRBD1 for D (5 bases). From germline, CDR1 is SGDLS and CDR2 YYNGEE. V gave up 2 bases and J gave up 4 bases, with 9 bases separating them. The CDR3 spans 13 residues. DNA for the CDR3: TGTGCCAGCAGCGTCGGCAGGGCCACTGAAGCTTTCTTT. Encoded protein: CASSVGRATEAFF. The full variable domain, in which reference TRBV9 and TRBJ1-1 provide the parts outside the CDR3, is DSGVTQTPKHLITATGQRVTLRCSPRSGDLSVYWYQQSLDQGLQFLIQYYNGEERAKGNILERFSAQQFPDLHSELNLSSLELGDSALYFCASSVGRATEAFFGQGTRLTVV.

The chain carries TRBV4-1 and TRBJ1-1; unclear D gene. Germline V CDR1 and CDR2: MGHRA, YSYEKL. This CDR3 has 15 residues. V lost 0 bases to trimming and J lost 0 bases, with 8 bases between them. This chain's CDR3 is CASSQENTMNTEAFF. The CDR3 nucleotides are TGCGCCAGCAGCCAAGAAAACACCATGAACACTGAAGCTTTCTTT.

The chain joins TRBV6-5 to TRBJ2-3; 13 positions match TRBD2. This CDR3 has 15 amino acids. With 6 bases clipped from V and 4 bases from J, the junction kept 4 bases outside the gene matches. Per germline, CDR1 MNHEY and CDR2 SVGAGI. The CDR3 region has the DNA TGTGCCAGCAGCGGGACTAGCGGGGTGCCAGATACGCAGTATTTT. It encodes CASSGTSGVPDTQYF.

The chain is built from TRBV29-1 and TRBJ1-2, with 8 bases aligning to TRBD1. Germline trimming cut 7 bases from V and 3 bases from J; bases unmatched to any gene: 4. The CDR3 runs 12 residues. Germline V gene data show CDR1 as SQVTM and CDR2 as ANQGSEA. This CDR3 reads CSARTGYYGYTF. In DNA form, the CDR3 reads TGCAGCGCCCGGACAGGGTACTATGGCTACACCTTC. The full variable domain, completed using reference TRBV29-1 and TRBJ1-2, is SAVISQKPSRDICQRGTSLTIQCQVDSQVTMMFWYRQQPGQSLTLIATANQGSEATYESGFVIDKFPISRPNLTFSTLTVSNMSPEDSSIYLCSARTGYYGYTFGSGTRLTVV.

The chain couples TRBV12-5 to TRBJ2-7; D might be TRBD1 (6 bases). Deletions cut 4 bases from V and 3 bases from J, with 16 bases between. The CDR3 has 15 amino acids. CDR1 is LGHNT and CDR2 is FRNRAP in the germline V gene. CDR3 coding DNA: TGTGCTAGTGGTTCACCACAGGGACCCATCTACGAGCAGTACTTC. As protein: CASGSPQGPIYEQYF.

The chain joins TRBV4-3 to TRBJ1-1, with 7 bases lining up with TRBD1. The V and J ends lost 0 bases and 1 base, in that order; junction bases with no gene match: 11. The germline gives CDR1 LGHNA, CDR2 YSLEER. The CDR3 has 18 residues. The CDR3 here is CASSQEDFPYRGNTEAFF. CDR3 sequence (DNA): TGCGCCAGCAGCCAAGAGGACTTTCCGTACAGGGGGAACACTGAAGCTTTCTTT.

The chain couples TRBV6-2 or TRBV6-3 to TRBJ2-1, with D unclear. Germline CDR1 and CDR2: MNHEY and SVGEGT. The CDR3 length is 11 residues. Trimming removed 5 bases from V and 4 bases from J, with 3 bases in between. The CDR3 here is CASSRYNEQFF. CDR3 sequence (DNA): TGTGCCAGCAGTAGATACAATGAGCAGTTCTTC.

The V call is TRBV21-1, the J call TRBJ1-1. TRBV21-1 is deemed a pseudogene. The CDR3 is 20 residues long. Here the CDR3 reads CASSKDPTRCIRHPHAEAFF. DNA of the CDR3: TGTGCCAGCAGCAAAGACCCCACGCGATGCATCCGACACCCTCACGCTGAAGCTTTCTTT.

The chain couples TRBV7-6 to TRBJ2-7, with 8 bases aligning to TRBD1. V lost 5 bases and J lost 5; bases outside the gene matches: 8. Germline CDR1 is SGHVS and CDR2 is FNYEAQ. CDR3 length: 14 amino acids. The CDR3 sequence: CASSHTQGVHEQYF. As DNA, the CDR3 is TGTGCCAGCAGCCACACACAGGGGGTCCACGAGCAGTACTTC.